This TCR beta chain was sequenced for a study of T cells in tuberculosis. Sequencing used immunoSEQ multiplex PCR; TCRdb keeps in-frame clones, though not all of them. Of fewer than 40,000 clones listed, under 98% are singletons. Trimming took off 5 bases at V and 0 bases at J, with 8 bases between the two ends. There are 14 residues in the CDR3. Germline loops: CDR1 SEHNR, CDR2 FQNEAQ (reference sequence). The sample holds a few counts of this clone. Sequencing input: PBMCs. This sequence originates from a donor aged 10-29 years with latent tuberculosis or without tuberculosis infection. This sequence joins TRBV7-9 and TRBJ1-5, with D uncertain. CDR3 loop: CASSPQNSNQPQHF. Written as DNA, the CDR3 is TGTGCCAGCAGCCCCCAAAATAGCAATCAGCCCCAGCATTTT. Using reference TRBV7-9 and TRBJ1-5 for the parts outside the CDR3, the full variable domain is DTGVSQNPRHKITKRGQNVTFRCDPISEHNRLYWYRQTLGQGPEFLTYFQNEAQLEKSRLLSDRFSAERPKGSFSTLEIQRTEQGDSAMYLCASSPQNSNQPQHFGDGTRLSIL.